The present T cell receptor beta chain was sequenced within a study of blood T cell repertoires in COVID-19. Across the study: COVID-19 samples from acute and convalescent phases originated in the United States, Italy and Spain. T cells, B-cell-depleted T cells, or PBMCs supplied cDNA or gDNA.

The CDR3 consists of 14 residues. Losses at the gene ends were 6 bases for V and 0 bases for J; bases not matched to a gene: 4. Germline V lookup: CDR1 LNHDA, CDR2 SQIVND (reference sequence). Original handling: Reference gene primers were amplified, and this amplification served to estimate nucleated cell counts. This table comes from immunoSEQ multiplex PCR, and its TCRdb copy is limited to in-frame clones, with some not included. V and J calls and clone size follow that table, whereas D and trimming were derived from the DNA. The sample contains 200,000 to 250,000 clones, around 84% of which appear only once.

Sequenced input: peripheral blood. The clonotype originates from a man older than 75 with acute or convalescent COVID-19. The chain recombines TRBV19 with TRBJ1-1, with 7 nucleotides matching TRBD1. The CDR3 DNA follows: TGTGCCAGTAGCCTGACAGGGCTGAACACTGAAGCTTTCTTT. Translation gives CASSLTGLNTEAFF.